Listed below are T cell receptor beta chains from one sample, sequenced in a study of CD8 T cells in ankylosing spondylitis. From the 5' RACE reads, TCRdb called clonotypes with MiXCR, one entry per CDR3 protein. The data show roughly 150,000 distinct CDR3 sequences, 25% to 35% seen once. What was sequenced was synovial fluid, either unsorted or a sorted T cell fraction (not recorded which). The receptors come from a male donor with ankylosing spondylitis. Each CDR3 is given with its conserved first and last residue. The D gene is left open where the match is weak. Rows give clone size only sometimes, using once, few, many, or a class for an expanded clone.

TGTGCCAGCAGTTACTCCGGACAGGGAGGGAGAAGAGAGACCCAGTACTTC	CASSYSGQGGRRETQYF	TRBV6-5	-	TRBJ2-5	few
TGTGCTCTTACCCTTTCCGGGCAGGGGGCCTGCGAGCAGTACTTC	CALTLSGQGACEQYF	TRBV14	TRBD1	TRBJ2-7	few
TGTGCCAGCAGCCGCACCACGGGGACAGGTAGTTCACCCCTCCACTTT	CASSRTTGTGSSPLHF	TRBV13	TRBD1	TRBJ1-6	-
TGCGCCAGCAGCAAAGCGGGGGCCAATGAGCAGTTCTTC	CASSKAGANEQFF	TRBV4-3	TRBD2	TRBJ2-1	-
TGTGCCAGCAGCCAGGAGGGCAGCAATCAGCCCCAGCATTTT	CASSQEGSNQPQHF	TRBV7-9	-	TRBJ1-5	-
TGTGCCAGCACTTCGGGACAGGGTACGGTCTACGAGCAGTACTTC	CASTSGQGTVYEQYF	TRBV12-3/TRBV12-4	TRBD1	TRBJ2-7	few
TGTGCCAGCAAGGAGACAGGGTTGGAGACCCAGTACTTC	CASKETGLETQYF	TRBV6-1	TRBD1	TRBJ2-5	few
TGTGCCAGCAGCGTATCTAGCGGGGGCGGCCATGAGCAGTTCTTC	CASSVSSGGGHEQFF	TRBV11-2	TRBD2	TRBJ2-1	-
TGTGCCAGCTCACCTTATCGGGACAGGGGTTACGAGCAGTACTTC	CASSPYRDRGYEQYF	TRBV18	TRBD1	TRBJ2-7	many
TGTGCCAGCAGCTCGGGACTAGCGAGGGGGACCCAGTACTTC	CASSSGLARGTQYF	TRBV11-1	TRBD2	TRBJ2-5	many
TGTGCCAGCACCCAGGGGCCAAGCTCCTACAATGAGCAGTTCTTC	CASTQGPSSYNEQFF	TRBV5-4	-	TRBJ2-1	few
TGTGCCAGCAGCAAAGATAGGGACAGAGGACTCCAAGAGACCCAGTACTTC	CASSKDRDRGLQETQYF	TRBV3-1	TRBD1	TRBJ2-5	-
TGCAGTGCAGCGGGGGACTCCTACGAGCAGTACTTC	CSAAGDSYEQYF	TRBV20-1	TRBD2	TRBJ2-7	many
TGTGCCAGCAGCCCCCGACCCGGGAATCAGCCCCAGCATTTT	CASSPRPGNQPQHF	TRBV7-2	-	TRBJ1-5	few
TGTGCCAGCAGTGTGGGTGGGTTACCTGGAAACACCATATATTTT	CASSVGGLPGNTIYF	TRBV2	-	TRBJ1-3	-
TGCGCCAGCAGCCCCGGACAGGGGGCTGATTCACCCCTCCACTTT	CASSPGQGADSPLHF	TRBV5-1	TRBD1	TRBJ1-6	once
TGTGCCAGCAGCCACGTTAGGGAAAGCAAAAACATTCAGTACTTC	CASSHVRESKNIQYF	TRBV4-2	-	TRBJ2-4	few
TGCAGTGCTAGAGACCAGACCGGACGGTATAATTCACCCCTCCACTTT	CSARDQTGRYNSPLHF	TRBV20-1	-	TRBJ1-6	-
TGTGCCACAAACTCGGGACAGGGGGGGAGAGAGACCCAGTACTTC	CATNSGQGGRETQYF	TRBV15	TRBD1	TRBJ2-5	-
TGTGCCAGCAGCGACCGGGCAGGGTTAACTGAAGCTTTCTTT	CASSDRAGLTEAFF	TRBV12-3/TRBV12-4	-	TRBJ1-1	many
TGCAGTGCTAGTCCAACAACAATCTATGGCTACACCTTC	CSASPTTIYGYTF	TRBV20-1	-	TRBJ1-2	-
TGCGCCAGCAGCTTGGGACAGGGGGCATCGAACTATGGCTACACCTTC	CASSLGQGASNYGYTF	TRBV5-1	TRBD1	TRBJ1-2	-
TGCAGCGTAGACTTAGAAAACACAGATACGCAGTATTTT	CSVDLENTDTQYF	TRBV29-1	-	TRBJ2-3	few
TGTGCCAGCAGCGAGACTAGCTTTCGTATAACAGATACGCAGTATTTT	CASSETSFRITDTQYF	TRBV7-9	TRBD2	TRBJ2-3	few
TGTGCCAGCAGCCATGGGGCAGGGGGCATCGGAGCTGGGGCCAACGTCCTGACTTTC	CASSHGAGGIGAGANVLTF	TRBV11-2	TRBD1	TRBJ2-6	once
TGTGCCTGGAAACTTACAGAGGGCTCACCCCTCCACTTT	CAWKLTEGSPLHF	TRBV30	-	TRBJ1-6	many
TGTGCCAGCAGTTTACCCAAGGACAGGGGGCCAAATGAAAAACTGTTTTTT	CASSLPKDRGPNEKLFF	TRBV28	TRBD1	TRBJ1-4	-
TGTGCCAGCAGTTTGGAAGCGGGAGGTGAGCAGTTCTTC	CASSLEAGGEQFF	TRBV12-3/TRBV12-4	TRBD2	TRBJ2-1	-
TGCAGTGCCGCCGAACCGGGACGGCCTAATGAAAAACTGTTTTTT	CSAAEPGRPNEKLFF	TRBV20-1	-	TRBJ1-4	-
TGTGCCACCAGCGGGACTAGCGGGAGCTTTGAGACCCAGTACTTC	CATSGTSGSFETQYF	TRBV15	TRBD2	TRBJ2-5	few
TGTGCCAGCAGCGGGCGACAGGGGCGATACAATGAGCAGTTCTTC	CASSGRQGRYNEQFF	TRBV12-3/TRBV12-4	TRBD1	TRBJ2-1	few
TGTGCCACCTCCCCCGACAGGACTGAAGCTTTCTTT	CATSPDRTEAFF	TRBV11-3	-	TRBJ1-1	many
TGCAGTGCCAGAGTGGGGTTGGGTATGGAGACCCAGTACTTC	CSARVGLGMETQYF	TRBV20-1	-	TRBJ2-5	many
TGCAGCGTTAAGGCCAGCCAACCGTCTGAAGCTTTCTTT	CSVKASQPSEAFF	TRBV29-1	-	TRBJ1-1	few
TGTGCCAGCTCCGGGACTTTTCAAGAGACCCAGTACTTC	CASSGTFQETQYF	TRBV6-1	-	TRBJ2-5	few
TGCGCCAGCAGCCCGATAGTGAACACTGAAGCTTTCTTT	CASSPIVNTEAFF	TRBV5-1	-	TRBJ1-1	-
TGTGCCAGTAGTATCGGCGATACGCAGTATTTT	CASSIGDTQYF	TRBV19	-	TRBJ2-3	once
TGCAGCGCCGGGTGGGGAAACACCATATATTTT	CSAGWGNTIYF	TRBV29-1	-	TRBJ1-3	many
TGTGCCAGCAGTTTGCAGACAGCTTACGAGCAGTACTTC	CASSLQTAYEQYF	TRBV28	-	TRBJ2-7	many